These 24 T cell receptor beta chains originate from one sample sequenced in a study of tumor-infiltrating lymphocytes in primary liver carcinoma. Germline DNA was extracted too, while blood RNA derived from unsorted whole blood. TCR beta cDNA was made from 450 to 550 ng total RNA with a constant-region primer. Three-round nested multiplex PCR performed with slightly modified ARM-PCR produced the TCR beta libraries. A C-beta reverse primer and TRBV1-TRBV30 forward primers served in each of the first two PCR rounds, at approximately 10 cycles apiece. TCRdb reanalysed the multiplex PCR reads using MiXCR and keeps one entry per CDR3 protein. The table has 300,000 to 400,000 distinct CDR3 sequences, 50% to 70% seen once. The sample taken for sequencing was peripheral blood. The receptors shown here come from a man aged 40-49 years with primary liver carcinoma and hepatitis B virus infection.

Comments on this clonotype: One junction end does not reproduce the germline sequence, and a read error may be involved. The chain links TRBV11-2 to TRBJ2-1; 13 bases align to TRBD2. Germline V gives CDR1 SGHAT, CDR2 FQNNGV. This CDR3 spans 12 amino acids. CDR3 region: CASIGGLAGPFF. The CDR3 DNA sequence: TGTGCTAGCATCGGGGGACTAGCGGGACCTTTCTTC.

About this clonotype: A much larger clonotype is one base distant, so this may be a read error. The chain recombines TRBV6-6 with TRBJ1-2; TRBD1 is a possible D gene (6 bases). The length of the CDR3 is 12 residues. In germline, CDR1 is MNHNY, CDR2 SVGAGI (reference sequence). With 7 bases removed from V and 10 bases from J, the gap between germline ends came to 16 bases. The CDR3 sequence: CASTGDRGDYTF. The DNA of the CDR3 is TGTGCCAGCACAGGGGACCGTGGAGACTACACCTTC.

With respect to this clonotype: A read error may produce the germline difference seen at one junction end. J is TRBJ2-3 and V is TRBV14; the D gene is possibly TRBD2 (5 bases). The CDR3 is made up of 13 amino acids. CDR1 is SGHDN, CDR2 FVKESK, per germline. CDR3 protein: CASGHGGTDTQYF. As DNA, the CDR3 is TGTGCCAGCGGCCACGGGGGCACAGATACGCAGTATTTT. Variable domain in full (rest from reference TRBV14 and TRBJ2-3): EAGVTQFPSHSVIEKGQTVTLRCDPISGHDNLYWYRRVMGKEIKFLLHFVKESKQDESGMPNNRFLAERTGGTYSTLKVQPAELEDSGVYFCASGHGGTDTQYFGPGTRLTVL.

Comment on this clonotype: The CDR3 end shows no conserved phenylalanine or tryptophan, and so a read error is likely. The chain carries TRBV5-4 and TRBJ2-3, with 15 bases fitting TRBD2. Germline V gene lookup returns CDR1 SGHNT and CDR2 YYREEE (reference sequence). The CDR3 is 17 residues long. The CDR3 nucleotides are TGTGCCAGCAACTTGGGGACTAGCGGGAGGAACACAGATACGCAGTATTTG. It yields the protein CASNLGTSGRNTDTQYL.

In its sample, this clonotype was seen a few times. The gene calls are TRBV28 and TRBJ2-7; a weak D match, TRBD1 (6 bases). The V gene's germline CDR1 is MDHEN and CDR2 SYDVKM. The CDR3 consists of 13 residues. Between the trimmed V and J ends, which lost 5 bases and 5 bases, there was a span of 13 bases. CDR3 sequence: CASSADRTNEQYF. The CDR3 DNA is TGTGCCAGCAGTGCCGACAGGACGAACGAGCAGTACTTC.

At least ten counts were recorded for this clonotype. The chain employs TRBV7-8 and TRBJ1-6; 8 bases match TRBD1. With 4 bases clipped from V and 5 bases from J, the junction kept 4 bases outside the gene matches. This CDR3 has 15 residues. From germline, CDR1 is SGHVS and CDR2 FQNEAQ. CDR3 nucleotide sequence: TGTGCCAGCAGCTCGACAGGGGTGAATAATTCACCCCTCCACTTT. Translated, it gives CASSSTGVNNSPLHF.

Notes on this clonotype: Since the CDR3 does not end with the conserved phenylalanine or tryptophan, this likely comes from a read error. This chain connects TRBV11-2 to TRBJ2-2; D remains unclear. The CDR3 is 15 amino acids. Looked up from germline, CDR1 is SGHAT and CDR2 is FQNNGV. The CDR3: CASSFEKISTGELFL. The CDR3 coding sequence is TGTGCCAGTAGCTTTGAGAAGATTTCAACCGGGGAGCTGTTTTTG.

The V and J genes are TRBV28 and TRBJ2-7; D is undetermined. Trimming stripped 5 bases from V and 5 bases from J, with 16 bases between. The CDR3 runs 14 residues. CDR1 is MDHEN and CDR2 is SYDVKM in the germline V gene. The CDR3 sequence: CASSTSIQVHEQYF. The CDR3 DNA reads as TGTGCCAGCAGTACCTCCATTCAAGTCCACGAGCAGTACTTC.

The chain employs TRBV29-1 and TRBJ2-1, with D possibly matching TRBD2 (7 bases). CDR1 SQVTM and CDR2 ANQGSEA come from the germline V gene. This CDR3 has 13 amino acids. Trimming cost V 7 bases and J 6 bases, with 16 bases left between them. CDR3 amino acids: CSDELRGGNEQFF. As DNA, the CDR3 is TGCAGCGATGAGCTAAGGGGGGGCAATGAGCAGTTCTTC.

As concerns this clonotype: A read error may be the cause here, since a much bigger clone is one base away. CDR3 nucleotides: TGTGCCAGCGGGAAGGACAAGGGGGTAGATGAGCAGTTCTTC. It specifies CASGKDKGVDEQFF. The chain employs TRBV6-1 and TRBJ2-1; maybe TRBD1 (6 bases). The CDR3 has 14 amino acids. CDR1 and CDR2 (germline): MNHNS, SASEGT. V lost 8 bases and J lost 8, with 19 bases in between.

In regard to this clonotype: Being one base from a much bigger clone, this may be a read error. V usage is TRBV6-2 or TRBV6-3 and J usage is TRBJ2-1, with D perhaps TRBD1 (5 bases). Germline lookup yields CDR1 MNHEY and CDR2 SVGEGT. The CDR3 length is 13 residues. The CDR3 coding sequence is TGTGCCAGCAGGTCCCGATGGGGCAATGAGCAGCTCTTC. Its protein product is CASRSRWGNEQLF.

The V gene is TRBV12-3 or TRBV12-4, the J gene TRBJ2-3; D is unclear. There are 14 residues in the CDR3. V was trimmed by 2 bases and J by 6 bases, leaving 12 bases between them. The CDR3 DNA reads TGTGCCAGCAGTTTAAGTCTGGGCAGGGATACGCAGTATTTT. It specifies CASSLSLGRDTQYF.

A note on this clonotype: The junction does not match germline at one end; this may be a read error. The J gene is TRBJ2-5, the V gene TRBV7-8; D unresolved. The CDR3 is 14 amino acids. Germline V gives CDR1 SGHVS, CDR2 FQNEAQ. The CDR3 DNA sequence: TGTGCCAGCAGCTTTGGGCTCAAGGAAGAGACCCGGTACTTC. Protein sequence: CASSFGLKEETRYF.

Concerning this clonotype: The CDR3 does not end in the conserved phenylalanine or tryptophan, so this is likely a read error. The chain employs TRBV28 and TRBJ2-4, with 12 nucleotides matching TRBD2. Germline values: CDR1 MDHEN, CDR2 SYDVKM. The CDR3 is 18 amino acids. Unmatched junction bases numbered 9, after V lost 6 bases and J lost 0 bases. The CDR3 reads CASSSWTSGTLAKNIQYV. CDR3 DNA: TGTGCCAGCAGCTCCTGGACTAGCGGGACCCTAGCCAAAAACATTCAGTACGTC.

This clonotype was seen repeatedly, ten times or more. The chain couples TRBV4-1 to TRBJ2-7; possibly TRBD2 for D (6 bases). In germline, CDR1 is MGHRA, CDR2 YSYEKL. This CDR3 has 14 amino acids. V was trimmed by 1 base and J by 5 bases, leaving 12 bases between them. The CDR3 sequence is CASSQVLGEDEQYF. CDR3 sequence (DNA): TGCGCCAGCAGCCAAGTCCTAGGGGAGGACGAGCAGTACTTC.

This clonotype showed up just once. A read error is possible here, since a much larger clone lies one base away. The rearrangement uses TRBV10-3 and TRBJ2-3, with TRBD1 matching over 8 bases. CDR3 length: 15 amino acids. Germline V gene sequence: CDR1 ENHRY, CDR2 SYGVKD. CDR3 in DNA: TGTGCCATCAGTGGTACGGGGACAGGCACAGATACGCGGTATTTT. Its protein product is CAISGTGTGTDTRYF.

The chain combines TRBV6-5 with TRBJ1-6; TRBD1 might be the D (6 bases). With 2 bases removed from V and 11 bases from J, the gap between germline ends came to 25 bases. CDR1 MNHEY and CDR2 SVGAGI come from the germline V gene. The CDR3 is made up of 18 amino acids. The CDR3 DNA follows: TGTGCCAGCAGTTACGCAATTCCAGGGGAAGGGCATAGTACACCCCTCCACTTT. This gives the protein CASSYAIPGEGHSTPLHF.

As concerns this clonotype: A junction end diverges from the germline sequence, so it may reflect a read error. The chain joins TRBV11-2 to TRBJ2-5; 7 bases are shared with TRBD1. The CDR3 sequence is 13 residues long. Per germline, CDR1 SGHAT and CDR2 FQNNGV. The CDR3, as DNA: TGTACCAGCAGCGACAGGGTTGTGAGGACCCAGTACTTC. Residues: CTSSDRVVRTQYF.

This clonotype was seen ten or more times. This rearrangement joins TRBV6-1 to TRBJ2-1; TRBD2 agrees at 7 bases. The CDR3 length is 15 residues. Germline-derived CDR1 and CDR2 are MNHNS and SASEGT. V shed 4 bases and J 0 bases; nucleotides not matched to a gene: 3. The DNA for the CDR3 is TGTGCCAGCAGTGTGGGGACTACCTCCTACAATGAGCAGTTCTTC. Protein: CASSVGTTSYNEQFF.

With respect to this clonotype: Just one base apart from a much larger clone, this may be a read error. The rearrangement links TRBV11-2 to TRBJ1-1; 7 bases line up with TRBD1. The CDR3 consists of 16 residues. The germline CDR1 and CDR2 sequences are SGHAT and FQNNGV. CDR3 sequence (DNA): TGTACCAGCAGCCCTAACAGGGGACGACTGAACACTGAAGCTCTCTTT. Translating gives CTSSPNRGRLNTEALF.

Turning to this clonotype: A much larger clone lies one base from this, so it may be a read error. The V gene is TRBV6-2 or TRBV6-3, the J gene TRBJ2-4; TRBD2 matches at 9 bases. Germline V gene data show CDR1 as MNHEY and CDR2 as SVGEGT. This CDR3 contains 14 residues. CDR3 sequence (DNA): TGTGCCAGCAGTCTTAGCGGGAGAGGTCACATTCAGCACTTC. As protein: CASSLSGRGHIQHF.

Comment on this clonotype: A much larger clonotype is one base distant, so this may be a read error. Written as DNA, the CDR3 is TGTGCCAGCACCCCCCGGCGGGGAAGGATCTACGAGCAGTACTTC. Residues: CASTPRRGRIYEQYF. The gene calls are TRBV5-6 and TRBJ2-7, with D possibly TRBD2 on 6 matching bases. Germline assignment: CDR1 SGHDT and CDR2 YYEEEE. Trimming cost V 6 bases and J 3 bases, with 19 bases left between them. The length of the CDR3 is 15 residues.

V usage is TRBV10-3 and J usage is TRBJ2-7; 10 bases map to TRBD2. The CDR3 spans 15 residues. J was trimmed by 3 bases and V by 4 bases; bases with no gene match: 6. Germline assignment: CDR1 ENHRY and CDR2 SYGVKD. The CDR3 coding sequence is TGTGCCATCAGTGGCACTAGCGGGACCGGCTACGAGCAGTACTTC. It encodes CAISGTSGTGYEQYF.

Comments on this clonotype: Possible read error: a much larger clone is one base away. No conserved phenylalanine or tryptophan ends this CDR3, so it is likely a read error. The CDR3 protein is CASQRTGDTDTQYL. CDR3 DNA sequence: TGCGCCAGCCAAAGGACAGGGGATACAGATACGCAGTATTTG. The chain links TRBV4-1 to TRBJ2-3, with TRBD1 matching over 9 bases. Trimming removed 8 bases from V and 3 bases from J; junction bases left unmatched: 6. CDR3 length: 14 residues. Germline CDR1 reads MGHRA; CDR2 reads YSYEKL.